This passage covers 4 T cell receptor beta chains from one sample sequenced in a study of cytomegalovirus exposure and HLA in healthy donors. Clones were read by immunoSEQ multiplex PCR, and TCRdb kept only the in-frame ones, dropping some. Seen here are around 220,000 clones, roughly 83% observed once, and the top ten hold around 15%. Sequences were obtained from PBMCs. These receptors all stem from a woman in her 30s in good health and CMV-seropositive.

J is TRBJ1-1 and V is TRBV7-3; 9 bases map to TRBD1. V dropped 5 bases and J dropped 8; count of bases not matched to a gene: 9. CDR1 is SGHTA and CDR2 is FQGTGA in the germline V gene. This CDR3 is 14 amino acids long. The CDR3 reads CASSPQGQGQEAFF. The CDR3 DNA follows: TGTGCCAGCAGCCCTCAGGGACAGGGACAAGAAGCTTTCTTT.

The CDR3 protein is CASIGDFNQPQHF. The CDR3 DNA sequence: TGTGCCAGTATTGGGGATTTCAATCAGCCCCAGCATTTT. The chain combines TRBV19 with TRBJ1-5; D gene uncertain. The CDR3 is 13 residues long. Germline CDR1 is LNHDA and CDR2 is SQIVND (reference sequence). The V gene lost 7 bases and the J gene lost 3 bases, with 10 bases spanning the gap.

The gene calls are TRBV30 and TRBJ2-5; possible D gene TRBD1, 6 bases. The CDR3 runs 15 residues. Germline-derived CDR1 and CDR2 are GTSNPN and SVGIG (reference sequence). V was cut by 2 bases and J by 5 bases, with 18 bases left in between. The CDR3 sequence is CAWSRGQPHPETQYF. The CDR3 region has the DNA TGTGCCTGGAGTAGAGGACAGCCTCACCCGGAGACCCAGTACTTC. Supplemented by reference TRBV30 and TRBJ2-5, the full variable domain reads SQTIHQWPATLVQPVGSPLSLECTVEGTSNPNLYWYRQAAGRGLQLLFYSVGIGQISSEVPQNLSASRPQDRQFILSSKKLLLSDSGFYLCAWSRGQPHPETQYFGPGTRLLVL.

The chain joins TRBV10-3 to TRBJ1-2; a weak D match, TRBD1 (6 bases). The V gene's germline CDR1 is ENHRY and CDR2 SYGVKD. This CDR3 spans 14 amino acids. The V gene lost 4 bases and the J gene lost 0 bases, with 9 bases spanning the gap. CDR3 sequence reads: CAISGQETNYGYTF. The CDR3 coding sequence is TGTGCCATCAGTGGACAGGAAACTAACTATGGCTACACCTTC.